Listed here are 12 T cell receptor beta chains from one sample, sequenced in a study of T cell repertoires in cytomegalovirus infection. TCRdb used MiXCR to reprocess the reads, holding one entry per CDR3 protein. This table has around 330,000 distinct CDR3 sequences, roughly 15% appearing once. The sequenced sample was PBMCs. All receptors come from a human donor in good health (CMV status not recorded). Some clones in this sample may be carry-over from other donors' samples.

This chain links TRBV27 with TRBJ2-5, with 9 bases aligning to TRBD2. This CDR3 is built from 14 residues. V was clipped by 4 bases and J by 5 bases; unmatched bases: 5. From germline, CDR1 is MNHEY and CDR2 SMNVEV (reference sequence). The CDR3 sequence is CASSSLAGMETQYF. In DNA form, the CDR3 reads TGTGCCAGCAGTTCCCTAGCGGGGATGGAGACCCAGTACTTC.

This chain uses TRBV9 with TRBJ2-7; D unresolved. The germline CDR1 and CDR2 sequences are SGDLS and YYNGEE. Trimming took off 0 bases at V and 5 bases at J, with 15 bases between the two ends. The CDR3 is 15 residues long. The CDR3 coding sequence is TGTGCCAGCAGCGTAGGCGCCTCTTCCGCTAACGAGCAGTACTTC. Encoded protein: CASSVGASSANEQYF.

With respect to this clonotype: A much larger clone lies a single base off, so this may be a read error. CDR3 DNA: TGTGACAGCAATTTAGGCAGAACAGGCCTCTATGGCTACACCTTC. Protein: CDSNLGRTGLYGYTF. V and J are TRBV28 and TRBJ1-2; D is possibly TRBD1 (5 bases). This CDR3 is 15 amino acids long. The germline V gene has CDR1 MDHEN and CDR2 SYDVKM.

In this sample, this clonotype turned up many times. The CDR3 DNA sequence: TGTGCCAGCGGGAGCAATCAGCCCCAGCATTTT. Its protein product is CASGSNQPQHF. This rearrangement joins TRBV7-8 to TRBJ1-5; D ambiguous. Trimming left V 8 bases short and J 1 base short, with 3 bases between. The length of the CDR3 is 11 residues. Germline CDR1 reads SGHVS; CDR2 reads FQNEAQ.

This clonotype was detected only a few times. The chain links TRBV5-4 to TRBJ2-3, with 8 positions matching TRBD1. This CDR3 is 15 amino acids long. Trimming took 3 bases from V and 5 from J; bases not matched to a gene: 8. Germline V lookup: CDR1 SGHNT, CDR2 YYREEE (reference sequence). This CDR3 reads CASSSKDRAIDTQYF. The CDR3 DNA reads as TGTGCCAGCAGCTCTAAGGACAGGGCGATAGATACGCAGTATTTT. The full variable domain, in which reference TRBV5-4 and TRBJ2-3 provide the parts outside the CDR3, is ETGVTQSPTHLIKTRGQQVTLRCSSQSGHNTVSWYQQALGQGPQFIFQYYREEENGRGNFPPRFSGLQFPNYSSELNVNALELDDSALYLCASSSKDRAIDTQYFGPGTRLTVL.

A few counts support this clonotype. The chain has TRBV4-3 and TRBJ1-2; maybe TRBD1 (6 bases). Germline values: CDR1 LGHNA, CDR2 YSLEER. The CDR3 contains 16 residues. V dropped 0 bases and J dropped 4 bases, with 15 bases sitting between them. In DNA, the CDR3 is TGCGCCAGCAGCCAAGATCGGTTAGGGGGAATCTATGGCTACACCTTC. This encodes CASSQDRLGGIYGYTF.

Turning to this clonotype: A read error may be the cause here, since a much bigger clone is one base away. The chain joins TRBV12-3 or TRBV12-4 to TRBJ2-7; D unresolved. CDR3 length: 15 residues. In DNA form, the CDR3 reads TGTACCAGCAGTCCCGGTGATGGAAGCGCCTACGAGCAGTACTTC. The encoded protein is CTSSPGDGSAYEQYF.

The CDR3 DNA reads as TGTGCCAGTTCGACAGGGAGACATCAGCCCCAGCATTTT. It is translated as CASSTGRHQPQHF. The J gene is TRBJ1-5, the V gene TRBV12-3 or TRBV12-4, with TRBD1 matching 7 bases. This CDR3 has 13 amino acids. V lost 9 bases to trimming and J lost 5 bases; unmatched junction nucleotides: 7.

The chain employs TRBV10-3 and TRBJ1-1; TRBD1 is a possible D gene (6 bases). Germline CDR1 and CDR2: ENHRY and SYGVKD. The CDR3 is 12 amino acids. The V end was cut by 6 bases, the J end by 7 bases, with 12 bases between. Here the CDR3 DNA reads TGTGCCATCAGGGACACAGGGAGTGAAGCTTTCTTT. Its translation is CAIRDTGSEAFF.

The J gene is TRBJ1-5, the V gene TRBV27; no clear D gene. CDR1 is MNHEY, CDR2 SMNVEV, per germline (reference sequence). V lost 5 bases to trimming and J lost 0 bases, with 11 bases between them. CDR3 size: 15 residues. The CDR3 reads CASSPNGDSNQPQHF. The CDR3 region has the DNA TGTGCCAGCAGTCCCAACGGGGATAGCAATCAGCCCCAGCATTTT.

This clonotype was recorded at least ten times. The chain links TRBV6-1 to TRBJ2-2; D is perhaps TRBD2 (6 bases). Per the germline V gene, CDR1 is MNHNS and CDR2 is SASEGT. This CDR3 has 19 amino acids. V was shortened by 5 bases and J by 2 bases, with 24 bases between the two germline ends. The CDR3: CASSSERRGGSPNTGELFF. CDR3 DNA sequence: TGTGCCAGCAGTAGTGAAAGGAGGGGAGGCAGTCCAAACACCGGGGAGCTGTTTTTT.

There are many counts of this clonotype. The chain is built from TRBV4-3 and TRBJ2-1, with 10 nucleotides matching TRBD2. Germline V lookup: CDR1 LGHNA, CDR2 YSLEER. The V and J ends lost 0 bases and 9 bases, in that order; junction bases with no gene match: 2. The CDR3 has 14 residues. CDR3 sequence: CASSQDTSGVEQFF. The CDR3 coding sequence is TGCGCCAGCAGCCAAGATACTAGCGGGGTTGAGCAGTTCTTC.